Listed here are 10 T cell receptor beta chains from one sample, sequenced in a study of PD-1 blockade in classical Hodgkin lymphoma. Assay used: immunoSEQ multiplex PCR; TCRdb lists only in-frame clones, some missing. The table lists approximately 51,000 clones, around 78% of them singletons. Every patient experienced relapse after autologous stem cell transplantation, and brentuximab vedotin exposure varied. This sample comprised peripheral blood mononuclear cells (PBMCs), obtained before the second cycle of nivolumab. These receptors came from a human donor with classical Hodgkin lymphoma.

To note about this clone: Other nucleotide sequences in the sample specify the same CDR3. The chain carries TRBV7-2 and TRBJ2-7; 9 bases agree with TRBD1. The trim removed 4 bases at V and 3 bases at J, leaving 4 bases unmatched. The CDR3 runs 14 residues. Per germline, CDR1 SGHTA and CDR2 FQGNSA. CDR3 nucleotides: TGTGCCAGCAGCTCATCGACAGGGGGCTACGAGCAGTACTTC. The encoded protein is CASSSSTGGYEQYF.

The J gene is TRBJ2-3, the V gene TRBV7-3; 7 bases are a match to TRBD2. Germline V CDR1 and CDR2: SGHTA, FQGTGA. The CDR3 runs 20 residues. J gave up 0 bases and V 2 bases, and 17 bases lay outside the gene matches. CDR3: CASSLRYGGSDRLSTDTQYF. CDR3 DNA: TGTGCCAGCAGCTTACGCTATGGCGGGAGCGACCGCCTTAGCACAGATACGCAGTATTTT.

This clone was counted once. The chain carries TRBV18 and TRBJ2-5; D is possibly TRBD2 (6 bases). Trimming removed 3 bases at V and 4 bases at J, with 15 bases between. Germline V lookup: CDR1 KGHSH, CDR2 LQKENI. This CDR3 spans 15 amino acids. The CDR3 nucleotides are TGTGCCAGCTCACCCCTCGGGGGTCTAGGAGAGACCCAGTACTTC. Its translation: CASSPLGGLGETQYF.

The chain is built from TRBV5-1 and TRBJ1-1, with 8 positions matching TRBD1. The CDR3 has 13 residues. Germline-derived CDR1 and CDR2 are SGHRS and YFSETQ. J lost 6 bases, V lost 4 bases, and 5 bases had no gene match. Written as DNA, the CDR3 is TGCGCCAGCAGCAAGGGACAGGATCCTGAAGCTTTCTTT. This codes for CASSKGQDPEAFF.

This clone rates as medium-sized. V is TRBV28 and J is TRBJ2-3; D is perhaps TRBD2 (6 bases). The CDR3 extends over 16 amino acids. Germline-derived CDR1 and CDR2 are MDHEN and SYDVKM. V was pared by 6 bases and J by 0 bases, with 16 bases between. The DNA for the CDR3 is TGTGCCAGCAGCTCCCCTCTAGGGACTAGCACAGATACGCAGTATTTT. Its protein product is CASSSPLGTSTDTQYF.

The genes are TRBV29-1 and TRBJ1-2; no clear D gene. Germline V gene lookup returns CDR1 SQVTM and CDR2 ANQGSEA. There are 15 residues in the CDR3. V was cut by 3 bases and J by 4 bases, with 18 bases left in between. The chain's CDR3 is CSVESRAQHIYGYTF. The DNA for the CDR3 is TGCAGCGTTGAGTCTAGAGCCCAACACATCTATGGCTACACCTTC.

The J gene is TRBJ1-5, the V gene TRBV19; no clear D gene. Trimming stripped 7 bases from V and 8 bases from J, with 18 bases between. Germline V gene sequence: CDR1 LNHDA, CDR2 SQIVND (reference sequence). The CDR3 spans 14 residues. CDR3 in amino acids: CASTGLSRREPQHF. The CDR3 DNA sequence: TGTGCCAGTACCGGACTGTCTCGGAGGGAGCCCCAGCATTTT.

This clone was counted only a few times. The chain has TRBV11-2 and TRBJ1-5; 8 positions agree with TRBD1. Trimming removed 4 bases from V and 4 bases from J; junction bases left unmatched: 6. CDR1 is SGHAT, CDR2 FQNNGV, per germline. The CDR3 covers 15 residues. In DNA form, the CDR3 reads TGTGCCAGCAGCTGGACAGGGAACGGTAATCAGCCCCAGCATTTT. This gives the protein CASSWTGNGNQPQHF.

This chain uses TRBV13 with TRBJ2-3; 9 nucleotides align to TRBD2. The V segment lost 2 bases and the J segment 2 bases; nucleotides outside the gene matches: 11. The CDR3 is 18 residues long. Germline V gene sequence: CDR1 PRHDT, CDR2 FYEKMQ (reference sequence). CDR3 loop: CASSLRLAGNRYTDTQYF. The CDR3 bases are TGTGCCAGCAGCTTACGGCTAGCGGGAAACAGGTACACAGATACGCAGTATTTT.

This clone appeared a single time. Other DNA sequences in the same sample also yield this CDR3. V and J are TRBV29-1 and TRBJ1-1; 7 bases are a match to TRBD1. V trimming: 4 bases; J trimming: 5 bases; junction bases outside the gene matches: 7. CDR1 SQVTM and CDR2 ANQGSEA come from the germline V gene. The CDR3 has 13 amino acids. CDR3 sequence (DNA): TGCAGCGTTGTGGTACAGGGGAGGACTGAAGCTTTCTTT. Translated, it gives CSVVVQGRTEAFF.